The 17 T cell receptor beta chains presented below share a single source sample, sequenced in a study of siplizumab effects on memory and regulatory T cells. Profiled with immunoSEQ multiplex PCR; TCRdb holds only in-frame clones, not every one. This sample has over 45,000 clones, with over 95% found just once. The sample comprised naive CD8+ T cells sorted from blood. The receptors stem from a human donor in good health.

In DNA form, the CDR3 reads TGTGCGATACAGGACGCGCTGGGGTACACTGAAGCTTTCTTT. Its protein is CAIQDALGYTEAFF. This rearrangement joins TRBV28 to TRBJ1-1; possibly TRBD1 for D (5 bases). This CDR3 contains 14 residues. Germline CDR1 is MDHEN and CDR2 is SYDVKM.

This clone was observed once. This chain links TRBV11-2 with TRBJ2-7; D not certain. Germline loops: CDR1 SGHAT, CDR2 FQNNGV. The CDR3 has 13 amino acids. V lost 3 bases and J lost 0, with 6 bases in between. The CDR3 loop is CASSFATSYEQYF. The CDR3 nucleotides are TGTGCCAGCAGCTTCGCTACCTCCTACGAGCAGTACTTC.

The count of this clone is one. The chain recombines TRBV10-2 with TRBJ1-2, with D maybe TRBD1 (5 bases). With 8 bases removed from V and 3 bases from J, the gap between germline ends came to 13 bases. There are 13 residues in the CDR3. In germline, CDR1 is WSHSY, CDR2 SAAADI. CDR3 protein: CASCTGEDYGYTF. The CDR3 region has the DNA TGCGCCAGCTGCACGGGGGAGGACTATGGCTACACCTTC.

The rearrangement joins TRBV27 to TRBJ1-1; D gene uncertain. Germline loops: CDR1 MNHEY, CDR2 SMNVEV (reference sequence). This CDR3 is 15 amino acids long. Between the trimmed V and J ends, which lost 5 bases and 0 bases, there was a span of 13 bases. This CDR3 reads CASSRSLKMNTEAFF. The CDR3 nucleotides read TGTGCCAGCAGTCGGTCCCTGAAAATGAACACTGAAGCTTTCTTT.

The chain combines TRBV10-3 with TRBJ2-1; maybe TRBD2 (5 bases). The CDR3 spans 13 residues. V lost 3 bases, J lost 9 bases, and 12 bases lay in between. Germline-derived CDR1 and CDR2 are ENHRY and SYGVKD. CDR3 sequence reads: CAISEVGLFEQFF. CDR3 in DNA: TGTGCCATCAGTGAAGTAGGACTGTTTGAGCAGTTCTTC.

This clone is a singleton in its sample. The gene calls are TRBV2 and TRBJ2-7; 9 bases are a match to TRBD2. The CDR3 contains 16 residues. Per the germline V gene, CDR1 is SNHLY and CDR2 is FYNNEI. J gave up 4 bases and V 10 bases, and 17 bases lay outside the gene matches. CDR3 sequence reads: CAMLGGSGGGPYEQYF. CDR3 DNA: TGTGCCATGCTAGGGGGTAGCGGGGGAGGTCCGTACGAGCAGTACTTC.

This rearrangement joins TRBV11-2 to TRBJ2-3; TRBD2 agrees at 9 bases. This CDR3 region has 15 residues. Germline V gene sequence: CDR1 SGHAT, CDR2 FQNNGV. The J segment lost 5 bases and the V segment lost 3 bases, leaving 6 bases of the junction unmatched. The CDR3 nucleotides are TGTGCCAGCAGCTTCCGAATAGCGGGAGAAGATACGCAGTATTTT. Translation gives CASSFRIAGEDTQYF.

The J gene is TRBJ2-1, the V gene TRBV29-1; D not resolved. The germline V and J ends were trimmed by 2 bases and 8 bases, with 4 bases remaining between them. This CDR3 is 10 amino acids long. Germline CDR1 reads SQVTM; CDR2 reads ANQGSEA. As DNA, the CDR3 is TGCAGCGTTGAACTCCATGAGCAGTTCTTC. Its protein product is CSVELHEQFF.

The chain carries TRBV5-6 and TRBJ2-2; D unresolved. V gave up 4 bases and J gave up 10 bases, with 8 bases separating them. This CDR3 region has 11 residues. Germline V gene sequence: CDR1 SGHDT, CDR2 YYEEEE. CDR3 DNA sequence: TGTGCCAGCAGCATGTGGGAGGAGCTGTTTTTT. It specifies CASSMWEELFF. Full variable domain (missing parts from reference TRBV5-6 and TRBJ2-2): DAGVTQSPTHLIKTRGQQVTLRCSPKSGHDTVSWYQQALGQGPQFIFQYYEEEERQRGNFPDRFSGHQFPNYSSELNVNALLLGDSALYLCASSMWEELFFGEGSRLTVL.

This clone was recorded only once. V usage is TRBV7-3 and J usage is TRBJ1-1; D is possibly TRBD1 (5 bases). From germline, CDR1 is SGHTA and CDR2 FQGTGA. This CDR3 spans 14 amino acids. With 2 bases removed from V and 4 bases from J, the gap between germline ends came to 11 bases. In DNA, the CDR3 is TGTGCCAGCAGCTTACAGGGTGGGAGCACTGAAGCTTTCTTT. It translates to CASSLQGGSTEAFF.

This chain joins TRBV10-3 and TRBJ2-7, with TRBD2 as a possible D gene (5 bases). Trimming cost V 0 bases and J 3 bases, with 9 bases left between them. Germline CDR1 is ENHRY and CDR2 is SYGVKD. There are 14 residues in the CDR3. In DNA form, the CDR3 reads TGTGCCATCAGTGAGTCCGCGGGTGGCTACGAGCAGTACTTC. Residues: CAISESAGGYEQYF.

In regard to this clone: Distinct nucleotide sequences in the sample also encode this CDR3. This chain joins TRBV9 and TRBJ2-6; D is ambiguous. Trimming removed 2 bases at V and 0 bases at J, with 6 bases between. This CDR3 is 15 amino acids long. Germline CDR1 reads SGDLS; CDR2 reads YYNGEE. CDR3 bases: TGTGCCAGCAGCGTTGCCGGCTCTGGGGCCAACGTCCTGACTTTC. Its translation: CASSVAGSGANVLTF.

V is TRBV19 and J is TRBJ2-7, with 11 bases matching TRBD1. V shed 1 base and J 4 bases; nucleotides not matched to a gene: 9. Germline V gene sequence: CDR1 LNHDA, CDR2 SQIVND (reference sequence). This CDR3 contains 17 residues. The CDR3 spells CASSIGTGGAFGYEQYF. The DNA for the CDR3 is TGTGCCAGTAGTATAGGGACAGGGGGCGCCTTCGGATACGAGCAGTACTTC.

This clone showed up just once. CDR3 residues: CASSLGSGNYNEQFF. The CDR3 nucleotides are TGTGCCAGCAGCTTAGGTAGCGGGAACTACAATGAGCAGTTCTTC. The genes are TRBV7-3 and TRBJ2-1, with TRBD2 matching 8 bases. The germline V gene encodes CDR1 SGHTA and CDR2 FQGTGA. V was clipped by 2 bases and J by 3 bases; unmatched bases: 3. CDR3 length: 15 amino acids.

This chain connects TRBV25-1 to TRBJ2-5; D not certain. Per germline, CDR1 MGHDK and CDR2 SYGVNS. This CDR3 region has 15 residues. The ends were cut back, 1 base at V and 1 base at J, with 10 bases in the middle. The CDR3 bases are TGTGCCAGCAGTGAATCGCGGAATTTCCAAGAGACCCAGTACTTC. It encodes CASSESRNFQETQYF. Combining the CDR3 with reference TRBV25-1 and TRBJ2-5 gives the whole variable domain EADIYQTPRYLVIGTGKKITLECSQTMGHDKMYWYQQDPGMELHLIHYSYGVNSTEKGDLSSESTVSRIRTEHFPLTLESARPSHTSQYLCASSESRNFQETQYFGPGTRLLVL.

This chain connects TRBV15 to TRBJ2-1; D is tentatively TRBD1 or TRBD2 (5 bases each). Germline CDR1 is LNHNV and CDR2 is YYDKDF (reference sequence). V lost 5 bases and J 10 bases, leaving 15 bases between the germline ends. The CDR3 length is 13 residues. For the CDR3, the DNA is TGTGCCACCAGCCTGTTAAGGGACGGGGAGCAGTTCTTC. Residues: CATSLLRDGEQFF.

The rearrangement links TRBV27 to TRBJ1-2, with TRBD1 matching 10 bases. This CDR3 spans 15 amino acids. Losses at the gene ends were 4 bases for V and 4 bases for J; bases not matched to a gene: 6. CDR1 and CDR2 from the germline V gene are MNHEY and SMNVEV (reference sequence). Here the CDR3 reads CASSSGQGVRYGYTF. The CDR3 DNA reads TGTGCCAGCAGTTCCGGACAGGGGGTTCGCTATGGCTACACCTTC.